Listed below are T cell receptor beta chains from one sample, sequenced in a study of long-term antiretroviral therapy in people with HIV. Repertoires were generated with immunoSEQ multiplex PCR, while TCRdb's copy carries only in-frame clones and drops some. This repertoire shows over 15,000 clones, less than 85% found once; its top ten account for around 6%. The sequenced sample was unsorted PBMCs, obtained at the start of antiretroviral therapy, before treatment. The source is a man aged 18 to 30 with HIV. Each CDR3 is given with its conserved first and last residue. The D gene is left open where the match is weak. Clone size appears in some rows only: once, few, many, or a class for an expanded clone.

.	.	TRBV30	TRBJ1-5	CAWSVLAFRFQPQHF	TGTGCCTGGAGTGTTTTGGCGTTTCGGTTTCAGCCCCAGCATTTT
few	TRBD1	TRBV5-5	TRBJ1-2	CASSSGTGEVFDYGYTF	TGTGCCAGCAGCTCCGGGACAGGGGAGGTTTTCGACTATGGCTACACCTTC
.	.	TRBV28	TRBJ1-3	CASSFRGAGNTIYF	TGTGCCAGCAGTTTTCGGGGGGCTGGAAACACCATATATTTT
.	TRBD1	TRBV6-5	TRBJ1-1	CASSTTGTTEAFF	TGTGCCAGCAGTACGACAGGGACGACTGAAGCTTTCTTT
once	.	TRBV6-5	TRBJ2-7	CASRSPGGAGEQYF	TGTGCCAGCAGGAGCCCGGGGGGCGCAGGCGAGCAGTACTTC
.	.	TRBV2	TRBJ2-3	CASRRDTQYF	TGTGCCAGCAGGAGGGATACGCAGTATTTT
.	.	TRBV28	TRBJ2-1	CASSWAETGTRGNEQFF	TGTGCCAGCAGCTGGGCGGAGACCGGGACAAGGGGAAATGAGCAGTTCTTC
.	.	TRBV6-1	TRBJ2-1	CASEGLKYNEQFF	TGTGCCAGCGAGGGACTGAAGTACAATGAGCAGTTCTTC
.	.	TRBV19	TRBJ1-1	CASNKGHLNTEAFF	TGTGCCAGTAACAAGGGACACCTGAACACTGAAGCTTTCTTT
.	TRBD2	TRBV6-4	TRBJ2-3	CASSVAGGPDTQYF	TGTGCCAGCAGTGTAGCGGGAGGGCCAGATACGCAGTATTTT
medium-sized	.	TRBV9	TRBJ2-7	CASSVGPTYGLGNEQYF	TGTGCCAGCAGCGTAGGGCCCACCTACGGGTTGGGTAACGAGCAGTACTTC
.	.	TRBV4-2	TRBJ2-1	CASSQDNNEQFF	TGTGCCAGCAGCCAAGATAATAATGAGCAGTTCTTC
.	.	TRBV7-2	TRBJ2-1	CASSLGGENEQFF	TGTGCCAGCAGCTTAGGGGGAGAGAATGAGCAGTTCTTC
.	TRBD2	TRBV7-2	TRBJ2-1	CASSLEGLAGNEQFF	TGTGCCAGCAGCTTAGAAGGACTAGCGGGTAATGAGCAGTTCTTC
.	TRBD2	TRBV7-2	TRBJ2-2	CASSPTSGRTGELFF	TGTGCCAGCAGCCCCACTAGCGGGAGGACCGGGGAGCTGTTTTTT
.	TRBD2	TRBV6-6	TRBJ2-3	CASSEGLVTDTQYF	TGTGCCAGCAGTGAGGGACTAGTTACAGATACGCAGTATTTT
.	.	TRBV15	TRBJ1-2	CATSSHPGGGRGYGYTF	TGTGCCACCAGCAGTCATCCCGGCGGGGGGCGCGGCTATGGCTACACCTTC
once	.	TRBV30	TRBJ2-5	CAWSSGVRSETQYF	TGTGCCTGGAGTTCAGGAGTCCGTTCCGAGACCCAGTACTTC
.	.	TRBV18	TRBJ1-2	CASSQGQNYGYTF	TGTGCCAGCTCACAGGGGCAAAACTATGGCTACACCTTC
once	TRBD2	TRBV19	TRBJ2-1	CASSIGTSGRYNEQFF	TGTGCCAGTAGTATAGGGACTAGCGGGAGGTATAATGAGCAGTTCTTC
.	.	TRBV20-1	TRBJ1-1	CSARDNGEAFF	TGCAGTGCTAGAGATAACGGTGAAGCTTTCTTT
.	.	TRBV18	TRBJ2-7	CASTDSRSSYEQYF	TGTGCCAGTACCGATAGTAGGAGCTCCTACGAGCAGTACTTC
.	.	TRBV6-5	TRBJ2-7	CASSYMAGRNEQYF	TGTGCCAGCAGTTACATGGCGGGACGGAACGAGCAGTACTTC
.	.	TRBV6-5	TRBJ1-2	CASSYGEGKYGYTF	TGTGCCAGCAGTTACGGTGAGGGAAAGTATGGCTACACCTTC
.	TRBD2	TRBV6-6	TRBJ2-1	CASSHSGVNNEQFF	TGTGCCAGCAGTCACAGCGGGGTGAACAATGAGCAGTTCTTC
medium-sized	TRBD1	TRBV7-8	TRBJ2-6	CASSSGDRGTGANVLTF	TGTGCCAGCAGCTCCGGTGACAGGGGGACTGGGGCCAACGTCCTGACTTTC
.	TRBD2	TRBV7-2	TRBJ2-1	CASSLAFSGSSYNEQFF	TGTGCCAGCAGCTTAGCTTTTAGCGGGAGCTCCTACAATGAGCAGTTCTTC